This T cell receptor (beta chain) was sequenced in a study of post-analysis software for immune sequencing data. cDNA libraries of TCR beta carried unique molecular identifiers. TCRdb re-derived calls from the PCR reads in MiXCR, one entry per CDR3 protein. The table includes over 150,000 distinct CDR3 sequences, approximately 35% detected once. The sample holds a few counts of this clonotype. The source is a girl between 10 and 17 years old with multiple sclerosis. This material consisted of blood, taken after autologous hematopoietic stem cell transplantation.

CDR3 residues: CATQSRYYEQYF. In nucleotides, the CDR3 is TGTGCCACCCAGTCCCGGTACTACGAGCAGTACTTC. V is TRBV2 and J is TRBJ2-7, with D unclear. V lost 10 bases to trimming and J lost 3 bases, with 13 bases between them. The CDR3 has 12 amino acids. Germline V gene data show CDR1 as SNHLY and CDR2 as FYNNEI.